A selection of T cell receptor beta chains follows, all from one sample in a study of technical replicates of blood from a handful of donors. Clones were read by immunoSEQ multiplex PCR, and TCRdb kept only the in-frame ones, dropping some. Among just under 45,000 clones listed, around 97% were seen once. Input material: T cells isolated from PBMCs. The source of these receptors is a human donor in good health. Both conserved end residues are part of each CDR3. The D gene is left open where the match is weak. The size field is filled for only some rows; it gives once, few, many or a size class.

-,TRBV9,-,15,TRBJ2-2,TGTGCCAGCAGCGTAGTTGGGCCGAACACCGGGGAGCTGTTTTTT,CASSVVGPNTGELFF
-,TRBV29-1,-,11,TRBJ2-5,TGCAGCGTTGAGCGCCTAGAGACCCAGTACTTC,CSVERLETQYF
-,TRBV6-1,-,15,TRBJ1-1,TGTGCCAGCAGTGATGCAGGGGCGATGAACACTGAAGCTTTCTTT,CASSDAGAMNTEAFF
-,TRBV4-2,-,14,TRBJ2-1,TGTGCCAGCAGCCCTACTTTAACCTACAATGAGCAGTTCTTC,CASSPTLTYNEQFF
-,TRBV5-1,TRBD1,15,TRBJ2-1,TGCGCCAGCAGCTTGGGGGACAGCCTTCTCAATGAGCAGTTCTTC,CASSLGDSLLNEQFF
-,TRBV5-1,TRBD2,13,TRBJ2-1,TGCGCCAGCGCCACTAGCGGGAGTAATGAGCAGTTCTTC,CASATSGSNEQFF
-,TRBV9,-,15,TRBJ2-2,TGTGCCAGCAGCGTAGGAGGGCACGGGACCGGGGAGCTGTTTTTT,CASSVGGHGTGELFF
-,TRBV30,TRBD1,16,TRBJ2-5,TGTGCCTGGAGTCAAACCGGGACAGGGAACGGAGAGACCCAGTACTTC,CAWSQTGTGNGETQYF
-,TRBV4-3,-,14,TRBJ1-2,TGCGCCAGCAGCCAAGATAGGGGGAGAGTTGGCTACACCTTC,CASSQDRGRVGYTF
-,TRBV13,-,13,TRBJ1-1,TGTGCCAGCAGTATACAGGTGGAGACTGAAGCTTTCTTT,CASSIQVETEAFF
-,TRBV27,-,13,TRBJ2-5,TGTGCCAGCAGTTTAAGGGGTCAGGAGACCCAGTACTTC,CASSLRGQETQYF
-,TRBV7-9,-,13,TRBJ1-1,TGTGCCAGCAGCTTACTAGGGAACACTGAAGCTTTCTTT,CASSLLGNTEAFF
-,TRBV4-1,TRBD2,15,TRBJ2-1,TGCGCCAGCAGCCTTCTAGCGGGGATGTACAATGAGCAGTTCTTC,CASSLLAGMYNEQFF
-,TRBV5-4,-,11,TRBJ2-7,TGTGCCAGCAGCACCTTCGGGGAGCAGTACTTC,CASSTFGEQYF
once,TRBV2,-,13,TRBJ2-1,TGTGCCAGCAGACTAGGGTATTACAATGAGCAGTTCTTC,CASRLGYYNEQFF
-,TRBV30,-,15,TRBJ2-7,TGTGCCTGGAGTGGCGGGATAGTATTCTCCTACGAGCAGTACTTC,CAWSGGIVFSYEQYF
-,TRBV19,TRBD1,13,TRBJ1-2,TGTGCCAGTAGCGACAGGGGCTCCTATGGCTACACCTTC,CASSDRGSYGYTF
-,TRBV19,-,13,TRBJ2-7,TGTTTGGGACCAGGGGTTCACTCCTACGAGCAGTACTTC,CLGPGVHSYEQYF
once,TRBV6-1,TRBD2,15,TRBJ2-1,TGTGCCAGCAGGTGGGGACTAGCGGATTACAATGAGCAGTTCTTC,CASRWGLADYNEQFF
-,TRBV5-1,TRBD2,16,TRBJ2-3,TGCGCCAGCAGGCTGCTAGCGGGAGGAATCACAGATACGCAGTATTTT,CASRLLAGGITDTQYF
-,TRBV7-2,TRBD1,15,TRBJ2-3,TGTGCCAGCAGCTTAACAGGGGGCGCGACAGATACGCAGTATTTT,CASSLTGGATDTQYF
-,TRBV9,TRBD1,15,TRBJ1-5,TGTGCCAGCAGCCTCGGGACAGGGAAGGGTCAGCCCCAGCATTTT,CASSLGTGKGQPQHF
-,TRBV29-1,-,11,TRBJ2-7,TGCAGCGTTGAGCAGGGTAACGAGCAGTACTTC,CSVEQGNEQYF
-,TRBV28,TRBD1,14,TRBJ2-5,TGTGCCAGCAGCAAACAGGGGAACCAAGAGACCCAGTACTTC,CASSKQGNQETQYF
-,TRBV19,-,14,TRBJ1-2,TGTGCCAGTAGTATAGGAACATCTAACTATGGCTACACCTTC,CASSIGTSNYGYTF
once,TRBV7-7,-,15,TRBJ2-7,TGTGCTAGCAGCCCACATGCCCCAGGCTCCTACGAGCAGTACTTC,CASSPHAPGSYEQYF
once,TRBV7-9,-,14,TRBJ1-2,TGTGCCAGCAGGGGACTAGGGTTTACCTATGGCTACACCTTC,CASRGLGFTYGYTF
-,TRBV7-9,TRBD2,15,TRBJ2-7,TGTGCCAGCAGCTTAGGGACTAGCGGGAGCCACGAGCAGTACTTC,CASSLGTSGSHEQYF
-,TRBV19,TRBD1,13,TRBJ1-1,TGTGCCAGTAGTATAGCAGGGGGCACTGAAGCTTTCTTT,CASSIAGGTEAFF
-,TRBV7-2,-,15,TRBJ2-7,TGTGCCAGCAGCTTGGAACTAGAGATTCGGTACGAGCAGTACTTC,CASSLELEIRYEQYF
-,TRBV27,TRBD1,16,TRBJ1-2,TGTGCCAGCAGTTGGCGGGTCGGACAGGGGGTTATTGGCTACACCTTC,CASSWRVGQGVIGYTF
once,TRBV6-1,TRBD1,17,TRBJ1-2,TGTGCCAGCAGTGGATACGATCCGGGACAGGGAAGGTATGGCTACACCTTC,CASSGYDPGQGRYGYTF
-,TRBV6-6,TRBD1,16,TRBJ2-1,TGTGCCAGGGGGTGGACAGGGGTCCAATCGTCCAATGAGCAGTTCTTC,CARGWTGVQSSNEQFF
-,TRBV7-3,TRBD2,15,TRBJ2-1,TGTGCCAGCAGCTTACTAGCGGGGGCCTTTGGTGAGCAGTTCTTC,CASSLLAGAFGEQFF
-,TRBV10-1,-,10,TRBJ1-2,TGCGCCAGAGTGGGAGATGGCTACACCTTC,CARVGDGYTF
-,TRBV13,TRBD1,13,TRBJ2-7,TGTGCCAGCAGCTCGACGACAGGGGACGAGCAGTACTTC,CASSSTTGDEQYF
-,TRBV7-9,TRBD1,16,TRBJ1-4,TGTGCCAGCAGTCCAACAGGCGGACAGGGTCATGAAAAACTGTTTTTT,CASSPTGGQGHEKLFF
-,TRBV6-5,TRBD1,15,TRBJ1-2,TGTGCCAGCAGTTCTCACAGGGGTATAAGATATGGCTACACCTTC,CASSSHRGIRYGYTF
-,TRBV7-7,-,15,TRBJ2-1,TGTGCTAGCAGCTGGGGCCTCAGCTCCTACAATGAGCAGTTCTTC,CASSWGLSSYNEQFF
-,TRBV9,-,15,TRBJ2-7,TGTGCCAGCAGCGTAGGCGCCAAGAGCTCCTACGAGCAGTACTTC,CASSVGAKSSYEQYF
-,TRBV2,TRBD2,18,TRBJ2-7,TGTGCCAGCAGTTCCGGGACTAGCGGGACTCTGTGGTCCTACGAGCAGTACTTC,CASSSGTSGTLWSYEQYF
-,TRBV2,-,14,TRBJ1-1,TGTGCCAGCAGGAGGGCGGGAACCGGCACTGAAGCTTTCTTT,CASRRAGTGTEAFF
once,TRBV20-1,-,11,TRBJ1-1,TGCAGTGCTAGAGCGGACAGTGAAGCTTTCTTT,CSARADSEAFF